This T cell receptor beta chain was found in a study of tumor and adjacent non-tumor tissue in lung cancer (dated by TCRdb to 2017 to 2018). Some background on the complete study: Of the cohort, around 12 patients had adenocarcinoma, 2 had squamous cell carcinoma and 1 had small cell lung cancer. The approximately 15 enrolled patients, of whom some 10 were men and 5 were women, were aged 31 to 76 years and were diagnosed with TNM stage I to III disease. In total, sequencing yielded fewer than 150 million productive TCRbeta reads, which works out to an average of around 4.2 million reads per sample. The study compared bulk TCRbeta repertoires between lung tumor tissue and matched distant non-tumor lung tissue from fewer than 19 lung cancer patients. TCRbeta CDR3 sequencing was performed on roughly 32 paired specimens, with one tumor sample and one normal lung sample collected per patient.

The CDR3 is made up of 12 amino acids, end residues included. As encoded in the germline V gene, CDR1 is SQVTM while CDR2 is ANQGSEA. Remarks on this clonotype: Its antigen has not been determined. This likely comes from a read error, as the CDR3 has no conserved phenylalanine or tryptophan at its end. It is unclear where the CDR3 begins or ends on the DNA, so no DNA is shown, and the CDR3 is as TCRdb lists it.

RNA was isolated from bulk unsorted tissue, and RNA quality was assessed with a NanoDrop ND-1000 and an Agilent 2100. The normal lung samples consisted of distant non-tumor tissue collected more than 3 cm from the tumor edge. The donors were newly diagnosed lung cancer patients admitted for thoracic surgery in China from August to November 2014 who had not received prior chemotherapy. Patients with previous radiotherapy or chemotherapy, or with another concurrent cancer, were excluded from the study. Surgical tissue pieces of roughly 1-2.2 cm3 were preserved in RNAlater solution and stored at -80 °C until use. Broad study findings and their caveats: Tumor tissue showed significantly higher TCR diversity (inverse Simpson) than normal lung tissue, at 431.37 vs 166.20 (P = 0.0075, Mann-Whitney U test). TCR diversity was significantly higher in younger patients, and higher tumor TCR diversity was associated with shorter overall and disease-free survival. The methods do not name the sequencing platform or mention unique molecular identifiers. The top 100 clones made up a significantly larger cumulative share of the repertoire in normal lung than in tumor tissue. Because peripheral blood was not sequenced, the blood TCRbeta repertoires of the lung cancer patients in the study went unexamined. Only around 15 patients were included in the cohort, and the need for larger samples and more detailed clinical data was noted by the authors.

Library prep was done by multiplex PCR. Sequenced on an Illumina HiSeq 2500. TCRbeta libraries were constructed through three rounds of nested PCR with primers (Table S4) according to protocols adapted from ARM-PCR. Before sequencing, PCR products of 200-500 bp were cut from the gel and purified using the QIAquick gel extraction kit. On the study's bioinformatics: Reads were cleaned using Trimmomatic, were merged into complete CDR3 sequences using FLASH, and were assigned to V(D)J germline segments using MiTCR. Clonal diversity was computed as the inverse Simpson's index with VDJtools. A read counted as productive if the sequence was in-frame and lacked a premature stop codon. TCRdb trimmed public reads at Q25 via fastp, called clones via MiXCR and kept in-frame beta chains. Identical CDR3 protein sequences are pooled into one entry, listed with their most common genes and DNA. TCRdb, not the original authors, processed these V and J calls. Within this sample are some 100,000 distinct CDR3 sequences, with roughly two thirds of them counted one time only. The top ten clonotypes cover 15% to 20% of the sample.

This TCR derives from a man aged 55-75 years with non-small cell lung cancer. The chain uses TRBV29-1 and TRBJ2-5; whether TRBD1, the table's D call, matches the DNA was not checked. The sample was distant non-tumor lung tissue. The CDR3 protein sequence reads: CSVLTGIETKYY.